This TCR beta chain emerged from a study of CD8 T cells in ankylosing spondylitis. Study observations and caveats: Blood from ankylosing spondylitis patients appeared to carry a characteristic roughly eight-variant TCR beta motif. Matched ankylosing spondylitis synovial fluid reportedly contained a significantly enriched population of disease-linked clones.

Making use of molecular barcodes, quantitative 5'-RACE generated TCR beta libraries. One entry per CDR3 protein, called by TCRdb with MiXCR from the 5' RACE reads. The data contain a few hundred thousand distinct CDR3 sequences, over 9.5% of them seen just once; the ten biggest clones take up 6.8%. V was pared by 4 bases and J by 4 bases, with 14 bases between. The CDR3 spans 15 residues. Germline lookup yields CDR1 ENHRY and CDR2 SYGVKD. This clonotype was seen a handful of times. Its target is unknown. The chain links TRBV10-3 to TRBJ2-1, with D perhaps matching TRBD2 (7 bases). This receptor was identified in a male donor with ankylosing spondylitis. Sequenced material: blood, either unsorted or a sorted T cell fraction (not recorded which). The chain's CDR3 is CAISGMGGGYNEQFF. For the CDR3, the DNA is TGTGCCATCAGTGGCATGGGAGGGGGGTACAATGAGCAGTTCTTC.